Listed below are T cell receptor beta chains from one sample, sequenced in a study of cytomegalovirus exposure and HLA in healthy donors. The protocol was immunoSEQ multiplex PCR, while the TCRdb copy is restricted to in-frame clones and leaves out a portion. The sample carries 100,000 to 150,000 clones, about two thirds recorded once. The material sequenced was PBMCs. These receptors originate from a man aged 25 to 40 in good health and CMV-seronegative. CDR3s include the opening cysteine and the closing phenylalanine or tryptophan. The D gene is left open where the match is weak. Clone size is shown for a subset of rows, as once, few, many or a class of expanded clone.

>TRBJ2-2|TRBV5-1|TRBD1|NA
TGCGCCAGCAGCGCCAAGGGACAGGAACGTCCAGGCGGGGAGCTGTTTTTT
CASSAKGQERPGGELFF
>TRBJ2-3|TRBV5-1|NA|few
TGCGCCAGCAGCTTGTTGGGGACTGGCACAGATACGCAGTATTTT
CASSLLGTGTDTQYF
>TRBJ2-7|TRBV4-1|TRBD1|few
TGCGCCAGCCAGGGGGACACCATCTACGAGCAGTACTTC
CASQGDTIYEQYF
>TRBJ1-5|TRBV19|NA|NA
TGTGCCAGTAGTATAGCATACAGTAATCAGCCCCAGCATTTT
CASSIAYSNQPQHF
>TRBJ1-1|TRBV6-6|TRBD1|few
TGTGCCAGCAGTAGGGACAGGTCCGAAGCTTTCTTT
CASSRDRSEAFF
>TRBJ2-5|TRBV6-9|NA|NA
TGTGCCAGCAGTTATTTACCCGCTAGACCAAAAGAGACCCAGTACTTC
CASSYLPARPKETQYF
>TRBJ1-4|TRBV5-6|TRBD1|NA
TGTGCCAGCAGCTTCAGACAGGGGGCGACTAATGAAAAACTGTTTTTT
CASSFRQGATNEKLFF
>TRBJ1-1|TRBV29-1|NA|NA
TGCAGCTCCTCGTTAGGACAGAGGGCTTTCTTT
CSSSLGQRAFF
>TRBJ1-6|TRBV6-5|NA|once
TGTGCCAGCAGTTGTAGTTCACCCCTCCACTTT
CASSCSSPLHF
>TRBJ2-7|TRBV29-1|NA|NA
TGCAGCGTTGTTATGGGGGCCAACGAGCAGTACTTC
CSVVMGANEQYF
>TRBJ1-2|TRBV30|TRBD1|NA
TGTGCCTGCGCGGAAGTGGGACCGGGACAGGGGGTCTATGGCTACACCTTC
CACAEVGPGQGVYGYTF
>TRBJ2-7|TRBV6-6|TRBD1|NA
TGTGCCAGCCTGCGGGACAGGGTTGACGAGCAGTACTTC
CASLRDRVDEQYF
>TRBJ2-7|TRBV4-3|NA|once
TGCGCCAGCAGCCAAGATGCCAGTGGGCAGCTTTCCTACGAGCAGTACTTC
CASSQDASGQLSYEQYF
>TRBJ1-5|TRBV6-6|NA|NA
TGTGCCAGCAGTTCTTCTAAAGGGGCCCCAGGTCAGCCCCAGCATTTT
CASSSSKGAPGQPQHF
>TRBJ2-1|TRBV5-1|TRBD1|NA
TGCGCCAGCAGCTTGAGGGGACAGGGGGATGAGCAGTTCTTC
CASSLRGQGDEQFF
>TRBJ2-7|TRBV9|TRBD2|NA
TGTGCCAGCAGCGTAAGCGGGGGGGCCGATCACGAGCAGTACTTC
CASSVSGGADHEQYF
>TRBJ2-3|TRBV19|NA|NA
TGTGCCAGTAGTATAGCGGGGGGCACCGTCTTAGATACGCAGTATTTT
CASSIAGGTVLDTQYF
>TRBJ1-3|TRBV10-1|TRBD1|NA
TGCGCCACCACAGGGGGCAAAGGAAACGCCATATATTTT
CATTGGKGNAIYF
>TRBJ1-1|TRBV5-1|NA|NA
TGCGCCAGCAGCTTGGCCCAGGTTGGCACTGAAGCTTTCTTT
CASSLAQVGTEAFF
>TRBJ2-1|TRBV28|NA|NA
TGTGCCAGCACCAGGGGATACAATGAGCAGTTCTTC
CASTRGYNEQFF
>TRBJ2-3|TRBV5-1|NA|NA
TGCGCCAGCAGCTTGGTCTCTTCCACAGATACGCAGTATTTT
CASSLVSSTDTQYF
>TRBJ2-6|TRBV7-2|TRBD1|NA
TGTGCCAGCAGCTCCCCCGGGACAGGGGGCTTTGGGGCCAACGTCCTGACTTTC
CASSSPGTGGFGANVLTF
>TRBJ1-1|TRBV14|NA|NA
TGTGCCAGCAGCCAAGATCCGGCAGGGTGGATGAACACTGAAGCTTTCTTT
CASSQDPAGWMNTEAFF
>TRBJ2-3|TRBV7-9|NA|NA
TGTGCCAGCGGACTTGGAGCAGACACAGATACGCAGTATTTT
CASGLGADTDTQYF
>TRBJ1-4|TRBV5-1|NA|NA
TGCGCCAGCAGCTTGGCCGGGGTAACTAATGAAAAACTGTTTTTT
CASSLAGVTNEKLFF
>TRBJ2-5|TRBV7-8|TRBD1|NA
TGTGCCATGGGACAGGGAGAGACCCAGTACTTC
CAMGQGETQYF
>TRBJ2-2|TRBV7-9|NA|once
TGTTCCAGCAGCTTAGCGTTCTTCGACTCGGGTACCGGGGAGCTGTTTTTT
CSSSLAFFDSGTGELFF
>TRBJ2-2|TRBV15|TRBD1|few
TGTGCCACCAGCAGGAGGACAGGGGACACCGGGGAGCTGTTTTTT
CATSRRTGDTGELFF
>TRBJ2-1|TRBV7-2|TRBD2|few
TGTGCCAGCAGCTTACAGAGCGGGGGGGTTAATGAGCAGTTCTTC
CASSLQSGGVNEQFF
>TRBJ2-5|TRBV7-2|TRBD2|NA
TGTGCCAGCAGCTTTGTGACTAGCGGGGAGACCCAGTACTTC
CASSFVTSGETQYF
>TRBJ1-2|TRBV27|NA|NA
TGTGCCAGCAGTTTATATGGGAGTCTGGGGTTTAACTATGGCTACACCTTC
CASSLYGSLGFNYGYTF
>TRBJ1-2|TRBV7-9|NA|NA
TGTGCCAGCAGGGGCGGGCTTTACTTTAACTATGGCTACACCTTC
CASRGGLYFNYGYTF
>TRBJ1-6|TRBV19|NA|NA
TGTGCCAGTAATGTACAGGAGAATTCACCCCTCCACTTT
CASNVQENSPLHF
>TRBJ1-1|TRBV5-1|NA|NA
TGCGCCAGCAGCCTCACAGGGAACACTGAAGCTTTCTTT
CASSLTGNTEAFF
>TRBJ1-2|TRBV6-5|NA|NA
TGTGCCAGCAGCGTGACAGGTCTCTATGGCTACACCTTC
CASSVTGLYGYTF
>TRBJ1-2|TRBV4-1|NA|NA
TGCGCCAGCAGCCAAGAGCCCAGGGTCTACTATGGCTACACCTTC
CASSQEPRVYYGYTF
>TRBJ1-2|TRBV6-1|NA|NA
TGTGCCAGCAGTTTAGCGGGCTACACCTTC
CASSLAGYTF
>TRBJ2-7|TRBV27|NA|NA
TGTGCCAGCAGCCCAGTCGGGGGCTCCTACGAGCAGTACTTC
CASSPVGGSYEQYF
>TRBJ1-4|TRBV19|NA|NA
TGTGCCAGTAGTATCCGATGGGTTGACGGGAATGAAAAACTGTTTTTT
CASSIRWVDGNEKLFF
>TRBJ2-7|TRBV4-1|NA|NA
TGCGCCAGCAGCCGATCGATTGGGGGGATAAGCGAGCAGTACTTC
CASSRSIGGISEQYF
>TRBJ2-3|TRBV4-1|NA|NA
TGCGCCAGCAGCCAAGAAGCGTCCGGTCGGGATACGCAGTATTTT
CASSQEASGRDTQYF
>TRBJ2-5|TRBV6-5|TRBD1|NA
TGTGCCAGCAGTTACTCGAGGGGGCAGGAGACCCAGTACTTC
CASSYSRGQETQYF
>TRBJ1-2|TRBV21-1|NA|NA
TGTGCCAGCAGCAAAGTAAGGAACAGGGGGCGCACACCTCGTTTGGTTTATGGCTACACCTTC
CASSKVRNRGRTPRLVYGYTF
>TRBJ1-1|TRBV9|NA|NA
TGTGCCAGCAGCGTAGTGAGGCAGAACACTGAAGCTTTCTTT
CASSVVRQNTEAFF
>TRBJ1-5|TRBV2|TRBD1|once
TGTGCCAGCAGGGCGGACAGGGGAGATCAGCCCCAGCATTTT
CASRADRGDQPQHF
>TRBJ2-5|TRBV20-1|NA|few
TGCAGTGCTGGGCGGGGAGTGGCCCAGTACTTC
CSAGRGVAQYF
>TRBJ1-5|TRBV6-1|NA|once
TGTGCCAGCCAGAAGAATCAGCCCCAGCATTTT
CASQKNQPQHF
>TRBJ1-6|TRBV7-2|NA|NA
NA
CASSLWADGAIHF